The T cell receptor (beta chain) described here comes from a study of CD8 T cells in ankylosing spondylitis. Study-level findings and limits: Past research had described some motif variants in reactive arthritis synovial fluid and blood.

Comment on this clonotype: What it binds is unknown.

The V gene's germline CDR1 is PRHDT and CDR2 FYEKMQ (reference sequence). V was shortened by 3 bases and J by 7 bases, with 9 bases between the two germline ends. The CDR3 contains 12 residues. Quantitative molecular-barcoded 5'-RACE generated the TCR beta libraries. A single record per CDR3 protein comes from TCRdb applying MiXCR to the 5' RACE reads. The profile shows about 160,000 distinct CDR3 sequences, 9.8% of them singletons. This chain connects TRBV13 to TRBJ2-5; D might be TRBD1 or TRBD2, each matching 5 bases. This clonotype was sampled from a female donor with ankylosing spondylitis or in good health (not recorded which). The specimen sequenced was blood, either unsorted or a sorted T cell fraction (not recorded which). CDR3 sequence reads: CASSLGRGTQYF. For the CDR3, the DNA is TGTGCCAGCAGCTTGGGACGTGGGACCCAGTACTTC.